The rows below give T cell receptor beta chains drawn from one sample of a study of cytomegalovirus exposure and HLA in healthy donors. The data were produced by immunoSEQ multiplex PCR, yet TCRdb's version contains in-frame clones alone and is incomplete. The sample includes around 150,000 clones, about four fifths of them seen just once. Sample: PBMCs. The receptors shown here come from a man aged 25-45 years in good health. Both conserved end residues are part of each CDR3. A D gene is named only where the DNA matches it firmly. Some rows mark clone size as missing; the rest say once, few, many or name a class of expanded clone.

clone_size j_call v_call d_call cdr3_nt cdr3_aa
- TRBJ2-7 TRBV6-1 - TGTGCCAGCAGTCCAGCGGGCCCATCCTACGAGCAGTACTTC CASSPAGPSYEQYF
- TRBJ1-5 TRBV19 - TGTGCCACCACCCCTCACGGGGGGCTCGGGGGCAATCAGCCCCAGCATTTT CATTPHGGLGGNQPQHF
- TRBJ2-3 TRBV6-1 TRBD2 TGTGCCAGCAGTGAAGGGTCTGGCGGGAGGGCCGAAGATACGCAGTATTTT CASSEGSGGRAEDTQYF
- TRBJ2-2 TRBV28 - TGTGCCGTCCTAGGGGCTACGTGGGGCGGGGAGCTGTTTTTT CAVLGATWGGELFF
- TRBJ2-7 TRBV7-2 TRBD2 TGTGCCAGCAGCGCCACCGGGACTAGCGGGATTGGGGAGTACTTC CASSATGTSGIGEYF
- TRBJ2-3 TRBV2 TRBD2 TGTGCCAGCTGGTCCCGACTAGCGGGTGACAGGGATACGCAGTATTTT CASWSRLAGDRDTQYF
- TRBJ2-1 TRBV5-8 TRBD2 TGTGCCAGCAGCTTGGCCGGGTTGTCTAGCGGGGGCGCTGAGCAGTTCTTC CASSLAGLSSGGAEQFF
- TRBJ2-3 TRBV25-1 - TGTGCCAGCAGTGAATGGAGTAGCGGATTCACAGATACGCAGTATTTT CASSEWSSGFTDTQYF
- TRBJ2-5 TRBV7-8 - TGTGCCAGCAACCCAGGAGGGGCGCGTGAGACCCAGTACTTC CASNPGGARETQYF
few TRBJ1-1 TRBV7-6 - TGTGCCAGCAGCCCGGCGGGAATATCGGTCACTGAAGCTTTCTTT CASSPAGISVTEAFF
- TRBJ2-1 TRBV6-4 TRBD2 TGTGCCAGCAGTCGAGAGAGCGGGATCAATTCCTACAATGAGCAGTTCTTC CASSRESGINSYNEQFF
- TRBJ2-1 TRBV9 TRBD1 TGTGCCAGCAACCATTACTCGGGACAGGGATCCCCGAGCTCCTACAATGAGCAGTTCTTC CASNHYSGQGSPSSYNEQFF
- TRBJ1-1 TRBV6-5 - TGTGCCAGCAGTTACTCGACCGGGGCTGAAGCTTTCTTT CASSYSTGAEAFF
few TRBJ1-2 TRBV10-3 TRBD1 TGTGCCATCGGAACCGGGACAGACTTGTTGGGCTACACCTTC CAIGTGTDLLGYTF
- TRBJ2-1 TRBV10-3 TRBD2 TGTGCCATCAGTGAGTCAACGGGAGGAGGGAATGAGCAGTTCTTC CAISESTGGGNEQFF
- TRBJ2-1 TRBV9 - TGTGCCAGCAGCACGCGACAGGTTGGCAATGAGCAGTTCTTC CASSTRQVGNEQFF
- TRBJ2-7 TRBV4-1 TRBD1 TGCGCCAGCACCCCCACGGGGACAGGTACCTACGAGCAGTACTTC CASTPTGTGTYEQYF
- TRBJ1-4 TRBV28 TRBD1 TGTGCCAGCAGTCGGGACAGGGTTGGAAAACTGTTTTTT CASSRDRVGKLFF
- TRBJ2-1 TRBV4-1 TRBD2 TGCGCCAGCAGCCAAGATTTCCTAGCGGGTAATGAGCAGTTCTTC CASSQDFLAGNEQFF
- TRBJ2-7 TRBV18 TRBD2 TGTGCCAGCTCACCCCCCGCGGGAGGGGAATACGAGCAGTACTTC CASSPPAGGEYEQYF
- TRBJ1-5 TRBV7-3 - TGTGCCAGCAGTGCCGGGGAGGAACAGCCCCAGCATTTT CASSAGEEQPQHF
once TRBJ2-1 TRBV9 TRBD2 TGTGCCAGCAGCGTCTCGCGGAAACTAGCGGACCGTGAGCAGTTCTTC CASSVSRKLADREQFF
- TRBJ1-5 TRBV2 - TGTGCCAGCAGGGAGGACCCAAGAAATCAGCCCCAGCATTTT CASREDPRNQPQHF
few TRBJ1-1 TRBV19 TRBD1 TGTGCCAGTAGTACGGGGACAGGGTTCACTGAAGCTTTCTTT CASSTGTGFTEAFF
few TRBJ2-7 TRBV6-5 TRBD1 TGTGCCAGCAGTTCACCCGGGACAGGGGGCTCGTACTTC CASSSPGTGGSYF
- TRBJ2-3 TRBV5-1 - TGCGCCAGCATGCTTGGACTTTACGGGAGCACAGATACGCAGTATTTT CASMLGLYGSTDTQYF
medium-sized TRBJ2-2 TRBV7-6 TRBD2 TGTGCCAGCAGCCACTCGAGCGGGGGCGGGGAGCTGTTTTTT CASSHSSGGGELFF
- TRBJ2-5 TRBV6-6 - TGTGCCAGCAATACGAGACAAGAGACCCAGTACTTC CASNTRQETQYF
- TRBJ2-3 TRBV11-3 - TGTGCCAGCAGCTTAGGTGAGCTCCGCACCACAGATACGCAGTATTTT CASSLGELRTTDTQYF
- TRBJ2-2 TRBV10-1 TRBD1 TGCGCCAGCCAGGGGGCGGATACCGGGGAGCTGTTTTTT CASQGADTGELFF
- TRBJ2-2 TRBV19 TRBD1 TGTGCCAGTAGTCGGTATGGGACAGGGAAGACCGGGGAGCTGTTTTTT CASSRYGTGKTGELFF
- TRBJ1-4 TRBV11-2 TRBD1 TGTGCCAGCAGTCGCCCGACAGGGGGGAATGAAAAACTGTTTTTT CASSRPTGGNEKLFF
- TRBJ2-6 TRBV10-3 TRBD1 TGTGCCATCAGTGGACAGGGCTTGGTCTCTGGGGCCAACGTCCTGACTTTC CAISGQGLVSGANVLTF
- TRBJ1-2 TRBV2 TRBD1 TGTGCCAGCAGACCTAGGACAGGTCGAAACTATGGCTACACCTTC CASRPRTGRNYGYTF
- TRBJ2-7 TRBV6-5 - TGTGCCAGCAGTTACTCACGGCAGGGTTTGGGGGGGCAGTACTTC CASSYSRQGLGGQYF
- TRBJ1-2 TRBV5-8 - TGTGCCAGCAGCCTTGGAGGGGAACCTAACTATGGCTACACCTTC CASSLGGEPNYGYTF
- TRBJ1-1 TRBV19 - TGTGCCAGTAGTCAGACAAGCATGAACACTGAAGCTTTCTTT CASSQTSMNTEAFF
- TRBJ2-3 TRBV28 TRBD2 TGTGCCAGCAGTTTCAGCGGGAGGGACACAGATACGCAGTATTTT CASSFSGRDTDTQYF
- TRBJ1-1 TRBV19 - TGTGCCAGTGCCCGTCCCAGGGGCAAGAGCACTGAAGCTTTCTTT CASARPRGKSTEAFF
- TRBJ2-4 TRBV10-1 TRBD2 TGCGCCAGCAGTGATTGGCGGGAGAACATTCAGTACTTC CASSDWRENIQYF
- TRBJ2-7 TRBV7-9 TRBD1 TGTGCCAGCAGCTCCGGGACAGGGGTACCCTACGAGCAGTACTTC CASSSGTGVPYEQYF
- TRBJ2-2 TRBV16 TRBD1 TGTGCCAGCAGCCAAACCGACAGGGTGAACACCGGGGAGCTGTTTTTT CASSQTDRVNTGELFF
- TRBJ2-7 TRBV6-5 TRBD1 TGTGCCAGCAGTTACTCAGGGGGCCCCTACGAGCAGTACTTC CASSYSGGPYEQYF
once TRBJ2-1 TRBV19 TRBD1 TGTGCCAGTAGTCCGGGACAGGGGGCGAATAATGAGCAGTTCTTC CASSPGQGANNEQFF
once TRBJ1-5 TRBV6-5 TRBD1 TGTGCCAGCAGACCAGGGGGTTCTCAGCCCCAGCATTTT CASRPGGSQPQHF
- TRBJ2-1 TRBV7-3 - TGTGCCAGCAGCTCCTCGGGGGATGAGCAGTTCTTC CASSSSGDEQFF
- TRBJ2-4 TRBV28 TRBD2 TGTGCCAGCAGTTCGTTCGGGGAGGGGTTAGCCAAAAACATTCAGTACTTC CASSSFGEGLAKNIQYF
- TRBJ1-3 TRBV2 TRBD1 TGTGCCAGCAAACAGCTCGGACAGGGGACTGGAAACACCATATATTTT CASKQLGQGTGNTIYF
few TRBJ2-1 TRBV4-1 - TGCGCCAGCAACAGGGGGGGGAAGGACAATGAGCAGTTCTTC CASNRGGKDNEQFF